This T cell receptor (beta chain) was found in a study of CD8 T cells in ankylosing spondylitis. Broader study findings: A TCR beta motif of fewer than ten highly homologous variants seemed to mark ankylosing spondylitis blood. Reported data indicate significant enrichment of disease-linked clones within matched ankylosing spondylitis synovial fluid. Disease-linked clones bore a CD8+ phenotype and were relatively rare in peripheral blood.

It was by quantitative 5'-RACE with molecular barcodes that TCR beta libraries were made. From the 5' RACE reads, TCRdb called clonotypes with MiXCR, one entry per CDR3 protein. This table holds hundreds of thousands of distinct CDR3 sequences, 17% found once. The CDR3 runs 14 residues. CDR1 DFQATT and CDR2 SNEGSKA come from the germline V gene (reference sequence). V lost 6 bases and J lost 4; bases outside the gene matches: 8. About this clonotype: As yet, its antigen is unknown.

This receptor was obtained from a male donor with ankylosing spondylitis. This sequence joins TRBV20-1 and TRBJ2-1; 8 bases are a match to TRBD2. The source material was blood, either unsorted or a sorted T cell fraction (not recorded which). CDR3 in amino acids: CSAPSGPVYNEQFF. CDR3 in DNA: TGCAGTGCCCCTAGCGGGCCGGTTTACAATGAGCAGTTCTTC.